Each of the 7 T cell receptor beta chains below was sequenced from the same sample in a study of shared clonotypes between healthy human individuals (dated by TCRdb to about 2020). Library construction relied on the immunoSEQ multiplex PCR assay. TCRdb took this table from immuneACCESS and kept in-frame rearrangements with V and J called. Such tables lack part of the clones; where checked against another copy, unresolved V genes explain under half of the gap, and the rest is unexplained. The sample table lists 550,000 to 750,000 clones, nearly 97% of them with a count of one. The ten most abundant clones make up 0.11% of the sample. CD8 naive samples were CD45RO-negative cells positively selected for CCR7, giving a CD45RA+CCR7+ population that excluded TemRA cells. Sequencing was done on a sample of naive CD8+ T cells sorted from blood. Interpreted using the paper, the cell subset or site label stands for: CD45RA+CCR7+. The receptors come from a woman under 40 in good health.

This chain joins TRBV6-5 and TRBJ1-2, with D possibly TRBD1 on 5 matching bases. This CDR3 region has 16 residues. The germline V and J ends were trimmed by 2 bases and 5 bases, with 18 bases remaining between them. Germline CDR1 MNHEY, CDR2 SVGAGI. Written as DNA, the CDR3 is TGTGCCAGCAGTTACAGGAGGGGACGGGCCAGGTATGGCTACACCTTC. It codes for CASSYRRGRARYGYTF.

This chain joins TRBV18 and TRBJ1-2, with 7 bases aligning to TRBD1. The germline V gene encodes CDR1 KGHSH and CDR2 LQKENI. V was pared by 3 bases and J by 8 bases, with 6 bases of the junction left unmatched. The CDR3 covers 13 residues. This CDR3 is CASSPYRGQGYTF. CDR3 DNA: TGTGCCAGCTCACCCTACAGGGGTCAAGGCTACACCTTC.

V and J are TRBV7-9 and TRBJ2-2; the D gene is possibly TRBD1 (7 bases). The CDR3 length is 18 residues. The ends were cut back, 5 bases at V and 4 bases at J, with 23 bases in the middle. In germline, CDR1 is SEHNR, CDR2 FQNEAQ (reference sequence). Written as DNA, the CDR3 is TGTGCCAGCAGCCCAAACTACTTTAGGAGGGGGCGCACCGGGGAGCTGTTTTTT. Protein sequence: CASSPNYFRRGRTGELFF.

Comments on this clone: Other DNA sequences within the sample encode an identical CDR3. V and J are TRBV6-1 and TRBJ2-7; D gene ambiguous. Germline CDR1 reads MNHNS; CDR2 reads SASEGT. The CDR3 is 10 residues long. Trimming took off 5 bases at V and 3 bases at J, with 2 bases between the two ends. CDR3 coding DNA: TGTGCCAGCAGTCTCTACGAGCAGTACTTC. Its translation is CASSLYEQYF.

Regarding this clone: Different DNA sequences within this sample yield the same CDR3. The rearrangement uses TRBV27 and TRBJ2-6; unclear D gene. Trimming pared 0 bases from V and 4 bases from J, leaving 4 bases between. Germline V gene lookup returns CDR1 MNHEY and CDR2 SMNVEV (reference sequence). This CDR3 is 14 amino acids long. CDR3 DNA: TGTGCCAGCAGTTTATCGACAGGGGCCAACGTCCTGACTTTC. Protein: CASSLSTGANVLTF.

This clone was seen a single time. This chain links TRBV6-8 with TRBJ2-7; TRBD1 matches at 11 bases. Germline V lookup: CDR1 MNHGY, CDR2 SAAAGT. V was clipped by 6 bases and J by 7 bases; unmatched bases: 5. This CDR3 region has 13 residues. CDR3 nucleotides: TGTGCCAGCAGCACGGGACAGGGGGGTGAGCAGTACTTC. This translates into CASSTGQGGEQYF.

The CDR3 protein is CASRPSGSLSGTDTQYF. The DNA of the CDR3 is TGTGCCAGCAGACCATCTGGGTCTCTTAGCGGCACAGATACGCAGTATTTT. J is TRBJ2-3 and V is TRBV28, with D possibly TRBD2 on 5 matching bases. Germline loops: CDR1 MDHEN, CDR2 SYDVKM. V gave up 6 bases and J gave up 1 base, with 20 bases separating them. CDR3 length equals 17 residues.